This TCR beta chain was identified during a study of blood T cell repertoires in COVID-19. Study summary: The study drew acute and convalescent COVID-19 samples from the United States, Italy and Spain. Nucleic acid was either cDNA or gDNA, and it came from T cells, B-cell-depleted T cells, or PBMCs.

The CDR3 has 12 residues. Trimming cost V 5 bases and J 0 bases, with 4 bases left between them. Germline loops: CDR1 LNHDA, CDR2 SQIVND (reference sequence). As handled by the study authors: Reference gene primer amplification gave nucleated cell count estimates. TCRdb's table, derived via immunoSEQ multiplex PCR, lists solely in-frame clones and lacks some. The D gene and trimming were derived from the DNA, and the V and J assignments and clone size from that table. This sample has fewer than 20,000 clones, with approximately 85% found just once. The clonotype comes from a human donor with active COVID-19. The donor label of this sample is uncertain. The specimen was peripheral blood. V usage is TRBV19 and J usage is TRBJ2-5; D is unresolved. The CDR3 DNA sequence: TGTGCCAGTAGTGCGTACCAAGAGACCCAGTACTTC. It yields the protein CASSAYQETQYF.